This T cell receptor beta chain originates from a study of response to subunit inactivated influenza vaccine. In its sample, this clonotype was seen a few times. Antigen specificity is unknown. Each CDR3 protein is one row after TCRdb ran MiXCR on the RT-PCR reads. The table records roughly 570,000 distinct CDR3 sequences, about an eighth of them present only once. Overall study findings and caveats: Seasonal influenza vaccination, on each occasion, was suggested by the authors to recruit few new T cells.

CDR1 is SGHTA and CDR2 is FQGNSA in the germline V gene. The CDR3 covers 16 residues. After removal of 2 bases from V and 2 bases from J, the junction contained 8 bases not matched to a gene. The V gene is TRBV7-2, the J gene TRBJ2-7, with TRBD1 matching over 8 bases. The source is a man aged 50-60 years who received an inactivated influenza vaccine. Source: PBMCs from blood, taken roughly 47 days after vaccination. CDR3 region: CASSLWAGDRTYEQYF. DNA for the CDR3: TGTGCCAGCAGCTTATGGGCCGGGGACAGGACCTACGAGCAGTACTTC.